The source of this T cell receptor beta chain is a study of Tregs in tolerant kidney transplant recipients. Study observations and caveats: The most relevant donor-specific Treg TCRbeta repertoire apparently came from expansion with activated donor B cells. Findings come from small patient numbers and require larger validation.

Generated by immunoSEQ multiplex PCR, the TCRdb table keeps only in-frame clones and is missing some. The sample lists some 240,000 clones; about 86% were seen once. Germline V CDR1 and CDR2: SGHAT, FQNNGV. The CDR3 is 14 amino acids. V was pared by 0 bases and J by 6 bases, with 12 bases between. In its sample, this clone was seen once. Its antigen is not known. CD4+CD25+CD127- Tregs, CD4+CD25- non-Tregs, CD4 and CD8 cells were sorted. The sequencing sample was made of CD4+ T cells from blood. The chain recombines TRBV11-2 with TRBJ2-7, with D unclear. This TCR derives from a human donor in good health. CDR3 sequence: CASSLDAHSGEQYF. CDR3 bases: TGTGCCAGCAGCTTAGATGCCCACAGTGGCGAGCAGTACTTC.